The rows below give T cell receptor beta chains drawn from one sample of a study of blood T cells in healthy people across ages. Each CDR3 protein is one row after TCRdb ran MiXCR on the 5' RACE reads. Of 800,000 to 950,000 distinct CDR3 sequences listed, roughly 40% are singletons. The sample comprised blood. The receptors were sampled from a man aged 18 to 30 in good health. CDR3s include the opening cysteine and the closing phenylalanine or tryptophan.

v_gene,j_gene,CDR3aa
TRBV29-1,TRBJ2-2,CSVVTGGAGELFF
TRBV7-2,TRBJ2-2,CASSLGKYSTGELFF
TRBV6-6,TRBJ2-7,CASSYSPWEQYF
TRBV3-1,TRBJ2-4,CASSQDWRSLAKNIQYF
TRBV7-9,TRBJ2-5,CASSWTGVQETQYF
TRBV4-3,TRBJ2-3,CASSQVGDRGTDTQYF
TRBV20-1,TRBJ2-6,CSARGATAGANVLTF
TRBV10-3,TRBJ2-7,CAISPGLAGNEQYF
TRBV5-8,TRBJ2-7,CASSLDAAGNYVQYF
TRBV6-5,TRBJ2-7,CASSYSTGDLGEQYF
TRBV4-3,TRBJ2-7,CASSPSERGTGYYEQYF
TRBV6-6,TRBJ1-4,CASSYSISEKLFF
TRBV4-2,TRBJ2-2,CASSQPGLRLTGELFF
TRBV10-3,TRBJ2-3,CAISYAGTQYF
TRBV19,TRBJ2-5,CASAVGYAGETQYF
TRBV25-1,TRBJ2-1,CASNPGAGLNEQFF
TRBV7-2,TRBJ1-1,CASSFEGLTYDAFF
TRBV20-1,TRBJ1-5,CSALDLRDNNQPQHF
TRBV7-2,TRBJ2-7,CASSLAAYEQYF
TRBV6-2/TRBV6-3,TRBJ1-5,CASSSWYQPQHF
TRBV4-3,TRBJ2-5,CASSRGGVQETQYF
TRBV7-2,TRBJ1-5,CASSFQGSQPQHF
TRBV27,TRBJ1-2,CASSSRDYGYTF
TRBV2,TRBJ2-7,CASRTPRDLTYEQYF
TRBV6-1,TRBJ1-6,CASSPGQGSSPLHF
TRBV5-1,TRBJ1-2,CASSQDRGHGYTF
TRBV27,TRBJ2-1,CASSFQSINEQFF
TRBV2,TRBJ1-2,CASSETALDTYGYTF
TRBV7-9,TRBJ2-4,CASSSNRGRVAKNIQYF
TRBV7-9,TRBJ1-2,CASSLSYGNGYTF
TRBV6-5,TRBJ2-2,CASSRGQGAAGELFF
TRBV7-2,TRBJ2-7,CASSLPWTGGHEQYF
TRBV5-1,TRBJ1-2,CASALAPTGGEFYGYTF
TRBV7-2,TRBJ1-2,CASSHPGPHYGYTF
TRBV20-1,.,CSARAAGGETQYF
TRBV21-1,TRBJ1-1,CASRNRDRPNTEAFF
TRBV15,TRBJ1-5,CATSRDGALSNQPQHF
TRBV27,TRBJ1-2,CASSREGRTQNYGYTF
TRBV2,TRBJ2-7,CASSSRSGGGNNEQYF
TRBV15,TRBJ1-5,CATSPRARGDNQPQHF
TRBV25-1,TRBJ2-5,CASSEPGRGWQETQYF
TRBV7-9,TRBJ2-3,CASIPGLVSDTQYF
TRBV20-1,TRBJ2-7,CSVIQDRGGSYEQYF
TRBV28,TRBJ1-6,CASRPDSNNSPLHF
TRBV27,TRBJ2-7,CASSPFRSGSYEQYF
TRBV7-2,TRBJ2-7,CASSFTGFEQYF
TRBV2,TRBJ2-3,CASSGSSITDTQYF
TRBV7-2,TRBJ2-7,CASSPQSSYEQYF
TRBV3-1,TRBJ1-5,CASSRTQGGQPQHF
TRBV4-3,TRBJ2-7,CASSQDRGQGRPSEQYF
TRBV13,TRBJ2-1,CASSHRDRVKNEQFF
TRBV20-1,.,CSARGGQQETQFF
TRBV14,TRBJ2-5,CASSHLDRPGEQYF
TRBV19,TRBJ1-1,CASSISLQTEAFF
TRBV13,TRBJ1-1,CASSFGGATEAFF